This record looks at one T cell receptor beta chain sequence and its context. This sample was taken from a study of shared clonotypes between healthy human individuals. The germline V gene has CDR1 SGHRS and CDR2 YFSETQ. The trim removed 7 bases at V and 7 bases at J, leaving 9 bases unmatched. This CDR3 has 15 residues. Sequenced by immunoSEQ multiplex PCR; TCRdb stores in-frame clones only, minus some. The sample records 950,000 to 1,100,000 clones, approximately 70% being singletons. CD45RA+ naive and CD45RA-negative memory subsets were separated from CD4+ cells. This TCR was sampled from a man aged 18 to 35 in good health. The rearrangement joins TRBV5-1 to TRBJ2-1; TRBD2 aligns across 12 bases. The sequencing input was memory CD4+ T cells sorted from blood. Subset of the sample: CD45RA-negative fraction. As DNA, the CDR3 is TGCGCCAGCGGCGTAGGACTAGCGGGATTAAATGAGCAGTTCTTC. It encodes CASGVGLAGLNEQFF. Full variable domain (outside the CDR3, taken from reference TRBV5-1 and TRBJ2-1): KAGVTQTPRYLIKTRGQQVTLSCSPISGHRSVSWYQQTPGQGLQFLFEYFSETQRNKGNFPGRFSGRQFSNSRSEMNVSTLELGDSALYLCASGVGLAGLNEQFFGPGTRLTVL.